A single sample gave rise to the 32 T cell receptor beta chains below, sequenced in a study of blood T cell repertoires in COVID-19. Only in-frame clones appear in the TCRdb table, and some are missing; sequencing was by immunoSEQ multiplex PCR. Among over 120,000 clones listed, about nine tenths were seen once. Sequences were obtained from peripheral blood. The receptors come from a woman aged 45-65 years with acute or convalescent COVID-19.

This chain uses TRBV19 with TRBJ1-3; D possibly corresponds to TRBD1 (6 bases). The germline CDR1 and CDR2 sequences are LNHDA and SQIVND (reference sequence). V was shortened by 3 bases and J by 4 bases, with 13 bases between the two germline ends. The CDR3 sequence is 15 residues long. CDR3: CASSMGAALGNTIYF. The CDR3 DNA follows: TGTGCCAGTAGTATGGGGGCGGCTCTCGGAAACACCATATATTTT.

This chain links TRBV6-2 or TRBV6-3 with TRBJ2-7; tentatively, D is TRBD2 (6 bases). V lost 6 bases to trimming and J lost 4 bases, with 16 bases between them. Germline-derived CDR1 and CDR2 are MNHEY and SVGEGT. The CDR3 is 14 residues long. DNA for the CDR3: TGTGCCAGCAGCTCGGGGGACTCACCATACGAGCAGTACTTC. This sequence encodes CASSSGDSPYEQYF.

With regard to this clone: The sample carries other DNA sequences with the same CDR3. The gene calls are TRBV12-3 or TRBV12-4 and TRBJ2-5; 8 bases line up with TRBD1. V shed 3 bases, J shed 3 bases, and the junction held 0 bases outside the gene matches. The CDR3 consists of 13 residues. The CDR3 DNA follows: TGTGCCAGCAGTTTGGACAGGGAAGAGACCCAGTACTTC. Translated, it gives CASSLDREETQYF.

This rearrangement joins TRBV9 to TRBJ1-4, with D perhaps matching TRBD1 (5 bases). In germline, CDR1 is SGDLS, CDR2 YYNGEE. The CDR3 extends over 15 amino acids. V was pared by 0 bases and J by 4 bases, with 10 bases between. CDR3 DNA sequence: TGTGCCAGCAGCGTAGCACCACAGGATAATGAAAAACTGTTTTTT. Residues: CASSVAPQDNEKLFF.

The rearrangement uses TRBV19 and TRBJ2-7; 7 nucleotides line up with TRBD1. Losses at the gene ends were 5 bases for V and 2 bases for J; bases not matched to a gene: 12. This CDR3 comprises 16 residues. CDR1 is LNHDA and CDR2 is SQIVND in the germline V gene (reference sequence). The CDR3 coding sequence is TGTGCCAGTAGTGCCCGGGACAGTCACGGGGCCTACGAGCAGTACTTC. This sequence encodes CASSARDSHGAYEQYF. The whole variable domain, remainder taken from reference TRBV19 and TRBJ2-7, is DGGITQSPKYLFRKEGQNVTLSCEQNLNHDAMYWYRQDPGQGLRLIYYSQIVNDFQKGDIAEGYSVSREKKESFPLTVTSAQKNPTAFYLCASSARDSHGAYEQYFGPGTRLTVT.

This clone showed up just a few times. J is TRBJ1-2 and V is TRBV24-1; D is perhaps TRBD1 (5 bases). The CDR3 runs 13 residues. With 8 bases removed from V and 2 bases from J, the gap between germline ends came to 11 bases. The germline gives CDR1 KGHDR, CDR2 SFDVKD. CDR3 amino acids: CATTVGGNYGYTF. CDR3 nucleotides: TGTGCCACCACCGTGGGGGGGAACTATGGCTACACCTTC.

This clone was found a few times. The rearrangement uses TRBV4-1 and TRBJ1-2; possibly TRBD1 for D (5 bases). Germline loops: CDR1 MGHRA, CDR2 YSYEKL. CDR3 length: 14 amino acids. V was shortened by 3 bases and J by 3 bases, with 11 bases between the two germline ends. The DNA of the CDR3 is TGCGCCAGCAGCCAGCCCGGGGGGTACTATGGCTACACCTTC. It encodes CASSQPGGYYGYTF.

The J gene is TRBJ1-4, the V gene TRBV19; the D is unclear. Trimming took 7 bases from V and 10 from J, leaving 16 bases between them. CDR1 and CDR2 from the germline V gene are LNHDA and SQIVND (reference sequence). The CDR3 length is 13 residues. CDR3 region: CASMDRLSGKLFF. In DNA form, the CDR3 reads TGTGCCAGTATGGATAGGCTTTCGGGAAAACTGTTTTTT.

The chain joins TRBV19 to TRBJ2-1; TRBD2 matches 10 bases. The ends lost 5 bases at V and 0 bases at J; junction bases unmatched: 4. The CDR3 length is 16 residues. Germline V CDR1 and CDR2: LNHDA, SQIVND (reference sequence). CDR3 sequence reads: CASSGLAAISYNEQFF. As DNA, the CDR3 is TGTGCCAGTAGTGGACTAGCGGCCATCTCCTACAATGAGCAGTTCTTC.

The V gene is TRBV7-3, the J gene TRBJ1-1; D might be TRBD1 (5 bases). Per the germline V gene, CDR1 is SGHTA and CDR2 is FQGTGA. This CDR3 is 16 amino acids long. V shed 2 bases and J shed 1 base, with 14 bases lying between them. The CDR3 here is CASSLVGRMGNTEAFF. The CDR3 DNA reads TGTGCCAGCAGCTTAGTGGGGCGAATGGGGAACACTGAAGCTTTCTTT.

This clone appeared a few times. The gene calls are TRBV7-9 and TRBJ1-1, with a possible D match to TRBD1 (5 bases). This CDR3 comprises 15 residues. Trimming pared 2 bases from V and 0 bases from J, leaving 10 bases between. Germline lookup yields CDR1 SEHNR and CDR2 FQNEAQ (reference sequence). CDR3 bases: TGTGCCAGCAGCTTATTACGGGGGATGAACACTGAAGCTTTCTTT. It encodes CASSLLRGMNTEAFF.

About this clone itself: Other nucleotide sequences from this sample produce the same CDR3. This sequence joins TRBV19 and TRBJ2-1; 9 positions agree with TRBD2. Germline-derived CDR1 and CDR2 are LNHDA and SQIVND (reference sequence). V shed 3 bases, J shed 0 bases, and the junction held 3 bases outside the gene matches. CDR3 length: 16 residues. The CDR3 protein is CASSIEAGGSYNEQFF. The CDR3 DNA is TGTGCCAGTAGTATCGAAGCGGGAGGCTCCTACAATGAGCAGTTCTTC.

The V gene is TRBV14, the J gene TRBJ1-4, with a tentative D call TRBD1 (5 bases). CDR3 length equals 19 residues. Per germline, CDR1 SGHDN and CDR2 FVKESK. The V gene lost 2 bases and the J gene lost 2 bases, with 21 bases spanning the gap. This chain's CDR3 is CASSQKGPKMFGTNEKLFF. CDR3 bases: TGTGCCAGCAGCCAAAAGGGGCCGAAAATGTTTGGCACTAATGAAAAACTGTTTTTT.

The J gene is TRBJ1-5, the V gene TRBV2; the D is unclear. CDR1 and CDR2 (germline): SNHLY, FYNNEI. Trimming shortened V by 2 bases and J by 4 bases, and 9 bases separated the two germline ends. The CDR3 runs to 14 residues. The CDR3 DNA follows: TGTGCCAGCAGTGAATCACAGCCTAATCAGCCCCAGCATTTT. Translation gives CASSESQPNQPQHF.

The chain employs TRBV30 and TRBJ1-2; unclear D gene. Per germline, CDR1 GTSNPN and CDR2 SVGIG (reference sequence). Trimming took 4 bases from V and 2 from J, leaving 5 bases between them. The CDR3 spans 11 residues. Written as DNA, the CDR3 is TGTGCCTGGACTAGAAACTATGGCTACACCTTC. Protein product: CAWTRNYGYTF.

In this sample, this clone turned up once. The gene calls are TRBV7-6 and TRBJ1-2, with 10 nucleotides matching TRBD1. With 4 bases clipped from V and 2 bases from J, the junction kept 7 bases outside the gene matches. Germline V gene lookup returns CDR1 SGHVS and CDR2 FNYEAQ. The CDR3 is 16 residues long. CDR3 coding DNA: TGTGCCAGCAGCTATTTAGTGGGACAGGGGAACTATGGCTACACCTTC. It is translated as CASSYLVGQGNYGYTF.

The chain is built from TRBV5-1 and TRBJ2-2; D perhaps matches TRBD2 (5 bases). CDR1 and CDR2 from the germline V gene are SGHRS and YFSETQ. The CDR3 consists of 15 residues. V was clipped by 0 bases and J by 6 bases, with 12 bases between them. The CDR3, as DNA: TGCGCCAGCAGCTTGGTCTTGGAAGCGGCCGGGGAGCTGTTTTTT. This codes for CASSLVLEAAGELFF. The variable domain in full, completed from reference TRBV5-1 and TRBJ2-2, reads KAGVTQTPRYLIKTRGQQVTLSCSPISGHRSVSWYQQTPGQGLQFLFEYFSETQRNKGNFPGRFSGRQFSNSRSEMNVSTLELGDSALYLCASSLVLEAAGELFFGEGSRLTVL.

This clone was observed once. This sequence joins TRBV27 and TRBJ2-6, with 7 bases aligning to TRBD1. There are 17 residues in the CDR3. Per the germline V gene, CDR1 is MNHEY and CDR2 is SMNVEV (reference sequence). The trim removed 6 bases at V and 0 bases at J, leaving 8 bases unmatched. CDR3 amino acids: CASSRDRGPSGANVLTF. The DNA for the CDR3 is TGTGCCAGCAGCCGGGACAGAGGCCCCTCTGGGGCCAACGTCCTGACTTTC.

J is TRBJ2-1 and V is TRBV6-5, with a tentative D call TRBD2 (7 bases). Looked up from germline, CDR1 is MNHEY and CDR2 is SVGAGI. Trimming removed 0 bases at V and 4 bases at J, with 13 bases between. CDR3 length equals 16 residues. CDR3 sequence: CASSYSGRGPYNEQFF. The DNA of the CDR3 is TGTGCCAGCAGTTACTCTGGGCGGGGGCCTTACAATGAGCAGTTCTTC.

The V call is TRBV20-1, the J call TRBJ2-7; the match to TRBD2 covers 8 bases. The germline gives CDR1 DFQATT, CDR2 SNEGSKA (reference sequence). The CDR3 covers 14 residues. Germline trimming cut 3 bases from V and 5 bases from J; bases unmatched to any gene: 9. CDR3 nucleotides: TGCAGTGCTAGTAAAGCGGGAGTTAAGAACGAGCAGTACTTC. Amino acids: CSASKAGVKNEQYF.

This chain uses TRBV6-5 with TRBJ2-7, with 8 positions matching TRBD1. V was pared by 6 bases and J by 4 bases, with 11 bases of the junction left unmatched. This CDR3 is 15 amino acids long. CDR1 MNHEY and CDR2 SVGAGI come from the germline V gene. DNA for the CDR3: TGTGCCAGCAGGCGACAGGGGACCGGATTATACGAGCAGTACTTC. Translated, it gives CASRRQGTGLYEQYF.

The chain couples TRBV7-3 to TRBJ2-3, with 11 bases aligning to TRBD2. Per the germline V gene, CDR1 is SGHTA and CDR2 is FQGTGA. The CDR3 totals 13 residues. V was pared by 5 bases and J by 11 bases, with 6 bases of the junction left unmatched. The CDR3 sequence: CASSPGGLAGQYF. Here the CDR3 DNA reads TGTGCCAGCAGCCCCGGAGGACTAGCGGGGCAGTATTTT.

This chain uses TRBV2 with TRBJ2-1; 7 bases are a match to TRBD2. Germline loops: CDR1 SNHLY, CDR2 FYNNEI. V was clipped by 6 bases and J by 0 bases; unmatched bases: 5. The CDR3 is 15 residues long. The DNA of the CDR3 is TGTGCCAGCAGGGGAGCGGGGAGCTCCTACAATGAGCAGTTCTTC. Translation gives CASRGAGSSYNEQFF.

For the CDR3, the DNA is TGTGCCAGCAGCTTAGCCCGACAGGGGGCAACAGGAAACACCATATATTTT. As protein: CASSLARQGATGNTIYF. The rearrangement links TRBV11-2 to TRBJ1-3; the match to TRBD1 covers 10 bases. V trimming: 1 base; J trimming: 4 bases; junction bases outside the gene matches: 7. The V gene's germline CDR1 is SGHAT and CDR2 FQNNGV. The CDR3 is 17 amino acids.

CDR3 region: CATSEGTGGLHEQYF. CDR3 bases: TGTGCCACCAGTGAGGGGACAGGGGGCCTCCACGAGCAGTACTTC. The chain recombines TRBV24-1 with TRBJ2-7; 12 positions agree with TRBD1. The CDR3 runs to 15 residues. V was pared by 4 bases and J by 5 bases, with 5 bases of the junction left unmatched. Germline V gene sequence: CDR1 KGHDR, CDR2 SFDVKD.

The V gene is TRBV7-8, the J gene TRBJ1-3, with D maybe TRBD1 (6 bases). CDR3 size: 16 residues. V gave up 3 bases and J gave up 4 bases, with 16 bases separating them. CDR1 and CDR2 (germline): SGHVS, FQNEAQ. This CDR3 is CASSFSGRGSGNTIYF. DNA for the CDR3: TGTGCCAGCAGCTTCTCCGGCAGGGGATCCGGAAACACCATATATTTT.

This chain links TRBV10-3 with TRBJ2-7, with D possibly matching TRBD2 (6 bases). From germline, CDR1 is ENHRY and CDR2 SYGVKD. The germline V and J ends were trimmed by 2 bases and 3 bases, with 14 bases remaining between them. The CDR3 totals 15 residues. This chain's CDR3 is CAISEGGIHHYEQYF. In DNA, the CDR3 is TGTGCCATCAGTGAGGGAGGGATACACCACTACGAGCAGTACTTC.

This clone came up once. This rearrangement joins TRBV7-9 to TRBJ2-3; 8 positions agree with TRBD1. CDR3 length equals 14 residues. CDR1 is SEHNR, CDR2 FQNEAQ, per germline (reference sequence). V was pared by 4 bases and J by 4 bases, with 4 bases of the junction left unmatched. The CDR3 is CASSSDRAPDTQYF. CDR3 sequence (DNA): TGTGCCAGCAGCTCGGACAGGGCCCCAGATACGCAGTATTTT. The variable domain in full, with the rest retrieved from reference TRBV7-9 and TRBJ2-3, is DTGVSQNPRHKITKRGQNVTFRCDPISEHNRLYWYRQTLGQGPEFLTYFQNEAQLEKSRLLSDRFSAERPKGSFSTLEIQRTEQGDSAMYLCASSSDRAPDTQYFGPGTRLTVL.

The gene calls are TRBV27 and TRBJ2-2, with 9 bases fitting TRBD1. J was trimmed by 6 bases and V by 2 bases; bases with no gene match: 7. Germline values: CDR1 MNHEY, CDR2 SMNVEV (reference sequence). The CDR3 is 16 residues long. CDR3 DNA sequence: TGTGCCAGCAGTTTACACAGGGGGCTTTTTTCCGGGGAGCTGTTTTTT. It translates to CASSLHRGLFSGELFF.

V is TRBV11-1 and J is TRBJ1-1, with 9 bases identical to TRBD1. This CDR3 spans 15 amino acids. Germline-derived CDR1 and CDR2 are SGHAT and FQDESV (reference sequence). V was pared by 5 bases and J by 6 bases, with 10 bases of the junction left unmatched. CDR3 nucleotides: TGTGCCAGCAGCCCCGGGACAGGGATCGGGGCTGAAGCTTTCTTT. The encoded protein is CASSPGTGIGAEAFF.

J is TRBJ2-6 and V is TRBV10-2, with TRBD1 as a possible D gene (5 bases). The CDR3 runs 16 residues. V dropped 0 bases and J dropped 2 bases, with 8 bases sitting between them. Germline V CDR1 and CDR2: WSHSY, SAAADI. The CDR3 nucleotides read TGCGCCAGCAGTGAGTCGGGGCAGGCTGGGGCCAACGTCCTGACTTTC. Translation gives CASSESGQAGANVLTF.

The CDR3 nucleotides are TGCGCCAGCAGCTTCGATGGGCAGCTCTTAAGTGGAAACACCATATATTTT. Residues: CASSFDGQLLSGNTIYF. The chain is built from TRBV5-1 and TRBJ1-3; D is uncertain. The CDR3 consists of 17 residues. CDR1 and CDR2 (germline): SGHRS, YFSETQ. The V end lost 2 bases, the J end lost 3 bases, and 18 bases lay between the germline ends.